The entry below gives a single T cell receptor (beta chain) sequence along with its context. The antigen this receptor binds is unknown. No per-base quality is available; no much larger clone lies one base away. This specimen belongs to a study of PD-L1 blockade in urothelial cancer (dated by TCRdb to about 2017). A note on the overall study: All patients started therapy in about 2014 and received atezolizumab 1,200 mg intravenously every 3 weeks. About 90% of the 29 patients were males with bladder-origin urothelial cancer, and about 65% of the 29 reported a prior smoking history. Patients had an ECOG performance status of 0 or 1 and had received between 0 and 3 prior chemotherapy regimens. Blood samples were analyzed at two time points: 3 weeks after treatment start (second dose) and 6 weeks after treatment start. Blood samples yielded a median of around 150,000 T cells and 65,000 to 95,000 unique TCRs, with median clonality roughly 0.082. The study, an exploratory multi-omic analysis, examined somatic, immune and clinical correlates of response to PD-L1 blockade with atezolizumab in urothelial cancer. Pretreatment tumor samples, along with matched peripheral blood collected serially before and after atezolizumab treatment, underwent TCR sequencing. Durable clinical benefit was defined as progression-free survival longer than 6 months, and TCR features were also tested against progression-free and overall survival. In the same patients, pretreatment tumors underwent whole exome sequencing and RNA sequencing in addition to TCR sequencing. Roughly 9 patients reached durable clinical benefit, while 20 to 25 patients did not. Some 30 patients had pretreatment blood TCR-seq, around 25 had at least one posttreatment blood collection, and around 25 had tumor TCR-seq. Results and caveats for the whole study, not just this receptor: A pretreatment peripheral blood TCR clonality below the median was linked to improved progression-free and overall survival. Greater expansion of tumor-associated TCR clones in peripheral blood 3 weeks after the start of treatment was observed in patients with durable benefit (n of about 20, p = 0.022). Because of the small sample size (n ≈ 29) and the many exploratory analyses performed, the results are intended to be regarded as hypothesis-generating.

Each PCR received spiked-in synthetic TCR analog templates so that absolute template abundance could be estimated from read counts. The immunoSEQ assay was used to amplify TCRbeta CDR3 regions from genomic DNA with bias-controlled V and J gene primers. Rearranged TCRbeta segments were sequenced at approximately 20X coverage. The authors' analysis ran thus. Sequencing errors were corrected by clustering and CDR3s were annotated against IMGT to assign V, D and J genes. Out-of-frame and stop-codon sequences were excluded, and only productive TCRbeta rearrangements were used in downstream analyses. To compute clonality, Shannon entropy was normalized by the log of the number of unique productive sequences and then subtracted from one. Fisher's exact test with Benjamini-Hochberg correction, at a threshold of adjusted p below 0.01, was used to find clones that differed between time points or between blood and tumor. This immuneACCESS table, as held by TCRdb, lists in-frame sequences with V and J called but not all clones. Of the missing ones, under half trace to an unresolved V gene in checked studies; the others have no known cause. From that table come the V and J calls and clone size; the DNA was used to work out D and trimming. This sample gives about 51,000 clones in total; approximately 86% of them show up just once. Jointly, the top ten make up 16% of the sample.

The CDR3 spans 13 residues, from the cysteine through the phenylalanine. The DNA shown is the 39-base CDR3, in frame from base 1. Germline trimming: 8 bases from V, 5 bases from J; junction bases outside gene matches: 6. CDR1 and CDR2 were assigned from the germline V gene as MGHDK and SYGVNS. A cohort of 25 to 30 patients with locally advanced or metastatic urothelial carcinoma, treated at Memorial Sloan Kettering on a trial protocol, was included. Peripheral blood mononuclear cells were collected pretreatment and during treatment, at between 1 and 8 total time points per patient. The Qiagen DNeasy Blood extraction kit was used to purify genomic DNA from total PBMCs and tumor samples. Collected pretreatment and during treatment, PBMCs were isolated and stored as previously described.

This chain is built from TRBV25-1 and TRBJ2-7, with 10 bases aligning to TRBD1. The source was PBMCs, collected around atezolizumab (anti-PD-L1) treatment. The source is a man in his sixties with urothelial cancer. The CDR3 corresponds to CASAGQGQDEQYF. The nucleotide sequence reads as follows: TGTGCCAGCGCGGGACAGGGGCAAGACGAGCAGTACTTC.